Listed here are 21 T cell receptor beta chains from one sample, sequenced in a study of spatial heterogeneity in lung cancer. Specified time point: sample taken at primary tumor resection. A single record per CDR3 protein comes from TCRdb applying MiXCR to the 5' RACE reads. This table holds just under 95,000 distinct CDR3 sequences, around 12% found once. The specimen was PBMCs, collected at surgery. These receptors were obtained from a male donor with early-stage non-small cell lung cancer.

This clonotype was observed a handful of times. This chain uses TRBV7-2 with TRBJ2-7; 10 bases map to TRBD1. With V trimmed by 5 bases and J by 3 bases, 10 bases remained unmatched. The CDR3 loop spans 16 amino acids. Germline CDR1 reads SGHTA; CDR2 reads FQGNSA. The CDR3 reads CASSPTGTGVHYEQYF. The CDR3 bases are TGTGCCAGCAGCCCGACCGGGACAGGGGTCCACTACGAGCAGTACTTC. Looking up the rest from reference TRBV7-2 and TRBJ2-7 gives the full variable domain: GAGVSQSPSNKVTEKGKDVELRCDPISGHTALYWYRQSLGQGLEFLIYFQGNSAPDKSGLPSDRFSAERTGGSVSTLTIQRTQQEDSAVYLCASSPTGTGVHYEQYFGPGTRLTVT.

This clonotype has more than one count but fewer than ten. The chain joins TRBV9 to TRBJ2-6; D is undetermined. CDR3 length: 16 residues. The germline V gene encodes CDR1 SGDLS and CDR2 YYNGEE. Deletions cut 4 bases from V and 2 bases from J, with 13 bases between. CDR3 sequence reads: CASSPRFRAGANVLTF. CDR3 bases: TGTGCCAGCAGCCCTCGTTTTCGGGCTGGGGCCAACGTCCTGACTTTC.

This clonotype was seen ten or more times. This chain connects TRBV12-3 or TRBV12-4 to TRBJ2-5, with 10 bases lining up with TRBD1. There are 15 residues in the CDR3. V lost 5 bases, J lost 5 bases, and 8 bases stayed unmatched. Written as DNA, the CDR3 is TGTGCCAGCAGTACCGACAGGGGGCGGTCCGAGACCCAGTACTTC. The encoded protein is CASSTDRGRSETQYF.

This clonotype was picked up a small number of times. The V call is TRBV4-3, the J call TRBJ2-7; 10 nucleotides align to TRBD2. Germline V gene sequence: CDR1 LGHNA, CDR2 YSLEER. This CDR3 comprises 15 residues. After removal of 3 bases from V and 4 bases from J, the junction contained 6 bases not matched to a gene. CDR3 in amino acids: CASSHLLAGEYEQYF. The CDR3 DNA follows: TGCGCCAGCAGCCACCTCCTAGCGGGAGAATACGAGCAGTACTTC.

This sequence joins TRBV28 and TRBJ2-1; the D is unclear. The germline V and J ends were trimmed by 4 bases and 7 bases, with 5 bases remaining between them. The CDR3 has 11 amino acids. From germline, CDR1 is MDHEN and CDR2 SYDVKM. CDR3 protein: CASSYTNEQFF. The DNA of the CDR3 is TGTGCCAGCAGTTACACGAATGAGCAGTTCTTC.

This clonotype turned up a few times. The chain joins TRBV7-2 to TRBJ2-1; the match to TRBD1 covers 9 bases. The CDR3 sequence is 15 residues long. The V and J ends lost 3 bases and 5 bases, in that order; junction bases with no gene match: 5. CDR1 is SGHTA, CDR2 FQGNSA, per germline. CDR3 in amino acids: CASSFVGQGDNEQFF. In DNA form, the CDR3 reads TGTGCCAGCAGCTTTGTGGGACAGGGAGACAATGAGCAGTTCTTC.

This clonotype was counted ten times or more. CDR3 DNA: TGCGCCAGCAGCGCAGCCGGGACTAGCGGGAGCGAGACCCAGTACTTC. Translating gives CASSAAGTSGSETQYF. The V call is TRBV5-1, the J call TRBJ2-5, with 14 nucleotides matching TRBD2. Per the germline V gene, CDR1 is SGHRS and CDR2 is YFSETQ. The CDR3 spans 16 residues. With V trimmed by 4 bases and J by 5 bases, 7 bases remained unmatched.

The chain is built from TRBV18 and TRBJ2-1; no clear D. CDR3 length: 15 amino acids. The V end lost 1 base, the J end lost 2 bases, and 9 bases lay between the germline ends. Germline V gene lookup returns CDR1 KGHSH and CDR2 LQKENI. For the CDR3, the DNA is TGTGCCAGCTCACCACTCCTGGGGACCTACAATGAGCAGTTCTTC. Protein: CASSPLLGTYNEQFF.

This clonotype was counted once. The chain has TRBV24-1 and TRBJ2-7; 11 bases map to TRBD1. The germline V gene has CDR1 KGHDR and CDR2 SFDVKD. There are 15 residues in the CDR3. With V trimmed by 4 bases and J by 4 bases, 5 bases remained unmatched. The CDR3 DNA follows: TGTGCCACCAGTGACGGGACAGGGGGTAATTACGAGCAGTACTTC. Residues: CATSDGTGGNYEQYF.

This clonotype was observed a few times. The genes are TRBV20-1 and TRBJ2-3, with 13 nucleotides matching TRBD2. V was clipped by 4 bases and J by 5 bases; unmatched bases: 9. CDR3 length equals 16 residues. Germline assignment: CDR1 DFQATT and CDR2 SNEGSKA (reference sequence). CDR3 DNA: TGCAGTGCTACCGGGACTAGCGGGAAGTCGAGAGATACGCAGTATTTT. Translated, it gives CSATGTSGKSRDTQYF.

The chain couples TRBV5-1 to TRBJ2-1, with no clear D. The CDR3 runs 14 residues. From germline, CDR1 is SGHRS and CDR2 YFSETQ. V was cut by 4 bases and J by 8 bases, with 16 bases left in between. This chain's CDR3 is CASSLRRLHDEQFF. In DNA, the CDR3 is TGCGCCAGCAGCCTTAGGCGGTTACACGATGAGCAGTTCTTC.

This clonotype appeared a few times. The V gene is TRBV12-3 or TRBV12-4, the J gene TRBJ2-1; tentative D call: TRBD1 (6 bases). Trimming shortened V by 4 bases and J by 2 bases, and 12 bases separated the two germline ends. CDR3 length: 15 amino acids. CDR3 amino acids: CASSSRQGTYNEQFF. The CDR3 nucleotides are TGTGCCAGCAGTTCCCGCCAGGGGACCTACAATGAGCAGTTCTTC.

V is TRBV7-2 and J is TRBJ2-7; a possible D gene is TRBD1 (6 bases). The CDR3 extends over 12 amino acids. Looked up from germline, CDR1 is SGHTA and CDR2 is FQGNSA. The V gene lost 4 bases and the J gene lost 7 bases, with 11 bases spanning the gap. CDR3 sequence reads: CASSSRGGEQYF. CDR3 coding DNA: TGTGCCAGCAGCTCCAGGGGTGGGGAGCAGTACTTC.

V usage is TRBV27 and J usage is TRBJ2-3; the D gene is possibly TRBD1 (5 bases). This CDR3 comprises 16 residues. The V gene's germline CDR1 is MNHEY and CDR2 SMNVEV (reference sequence). Trimming took 6 bases from V and 4 from J, leaving 20 bases between them. DNA of the CDR3: TGTGCCAGCAGATCTCTAGGGGCGGTTCCCCCAGATACGCAGTATTTT. As protein: CASRSLGAVPPDTQYF.

The chain carries TRBV4-3 and TRBJ1-1, with 9 positions matching TRBD1. Germline V CDR1 and CDR2: LGHNA, YSLEER. The CDR3 is 20 amino acids. V lost 1 base, J lost 0 bases, and 15 bases stayed unmatched. The chain's CDR3 is CASSQGSGTGGDGMNTEAFF. The CDR3 coding sequence is TGCGCCAGCAGCCAAGGGTCAGGAACAGGGGGCGATGGAATGAACACTGAAGCTTTCTTT.

This clonotype was counted between two and nine times. This rearrangement joins TRBV28 to TRBJ2-7; 7 bases are a match to TRBD1. The V segment lost 6 bases and the J segment 3 bases; nucleotides outside the gene matches: 8. CDR3 length equals 14 residues. Germline V gene lookup returns CDR1 MDHEN and CDR2 SYDVKM. CDR3 in amino acids: CASSPTGIIYEQYF. The DNA of the CDR3 is TGTGCCAGCAGCCCGACAGGGATCATCTACGAGCAGTACTTC.

This clonotype occurred many times. The chain carries TRBV29-1 and TRBJ1-1; 7 bases line up with TRBD1. This CDR3 is built from 14 residues. Germline CDR1 SQVTM, CDR2 ANQGSEA. The V and J ends lost 2 bases and 0 bases, in that order; junction bases with no gene match: 3. The CDR3 coding sequence is TGCAGCGTTGAACGCGGGACAGTGAACACTGAAGCTTTCTTT. As protein: CSVERGTVNTEAFF.

The rearrangement joins TRBV29-1 to TRBJ2-3; TRBD2 agrees at 11 bases. Germline assignment: CDR1 SQVTM and CDR2 ANQGSEA. V lost 6 bases, J lost 0 bases, and 5 bases stayed unmatched. The CDR3 runs 15 residues. DNA for the CDR3: TGCAGCGTCGGGATAGCGGGGGGGAGCACAGATACGCAGTATTTT. Amino acid sequence: CSVGIAGGSTDTQYF.

The chain has TRBV5-1 and TRBJ2-5; 8 nucleotides align to TRBD1. CDR3 size: 15 residues. V shed 4 bases, J shed 5 bases, and the junction held 10 bases outside the gene matches. The germline V gene has CDR1 SGHRS and CDR2 YFSETQ. Here the CDR3 reads CASSPNGQGGETQYF. CDR3 sequence (DNA): TGCGCCAGCAGCCCAAACGGACAGGGAGGCGAGACCCAGTACTTC.

This clonotype was seen more than once but under ten times. This chain uses TRBV4-1 with TRBJ2-4, with D possibly matching TRBD1 (5 bases). CDR1 is MGHRA, CDR2 YSYEKL, per germline. Trimming left V 3 bases short and J 0 bases short, with 18 bases between. The CDR3 loop spans 18 amino acids. The CDR3 bases are TGCGCCAGCAGCCAGAAAGTATCGCAGGGTCTAGCCAAAAACATTCAGTACTTC. Residues: CASSQKVSQGLAKNIQYF.

In its sample, this clonotype was seen a few times. The rearrangement links TRBV5-1 to TRBJ1-4, with D perhaps TRBD1 (6 bases). This CDR3 contains 15 residues. V lost 4 bases, J lost 5 bases, and 15 bases lay in between. Germline CDR1 and CDR2: SGHRS and YFSETQ. The DNA for the CDR3 is TGCGCCAGCAGCGGAACAGGGACTCCCAATGAAAAACTGTTTTTT. Translated: CASSGTGTPNEKLFF.